This TCR beta chain was sequenced during a study of shared clonotypes between healthy human individuals (dated by TCRdb to about 2020). Notes on the research overall: The cohort comprised a couple of women and a few men aged 18 to 49 years. To estimate repertoire size and how much clonotypes are shared between individuals, the study performed deep sequencing of blood TCR repertoires from roughly five healthy adults. Each donor's leukapheresis produced roughly between roughly 0.85 and 10 billion PBMCs. For each donor, CD4 naive and CD4 memory were each given three plates, CD8 naive was given two plates, and CD8 memory was given one plate. Different laboratories and diverse techniques were used to prepare libraries and sequence TCR repertoires, to increase sequencing depth and limit assay-specific biases.

The donors were healthy, HIV-negative adults who had no recently reported acute infections or vaccinations. Only Caucasian adults living in Nashville, Tennessee, USA were represented among the donors. Magnetic negative selection was used to enrich CD4+ T cells, after which naive cells were positively selected on CD45RA and the negative fraction became the memory subset. Blood was obtained by leukapheresis, after which PBMCs were separated by Ficoll-Histopaque density gradient centrifugation and cryopreserved in liquid nitrogen vapor phase. Analytical flow cytometry was used to check the purity and quantity of each magnetically sorted T cell population. Each sorted fraction had its genomic DNA isolated and then quantified by UV absorbance on a Nanodrop 2000c. Using the deep immunoSEQ assay, multiplex PCR amplified TCR CDR3 regions from genomic DNA. Genomic DNA extracted from each cell subset was distributed evenly over all wells of several immunoSEQ 96-well plates, and each plate served as one replicate. For sorted subsets, approximately 200 ng of genomic DNA, equivalent to roughly 33,000 T cell genomes, went into each replicate PCR. The purified libraries were quantified using a Qubit 3.0 fluorometer, sized with a Bioanalyzer 2100, and then quantified again using the KAPA Library Quantification kit. Every immunoSEQ 96-well plate was sequenced on a separate single-read 150-cycle Illumina NextSeq 550 flow cell. On the authors' methods: Because only junctional sequences without quality scores were contained in the immunoSEQ output, filtering matching that applied to full-length reads could not be performed. To assign V/J genes and CDR3, sequences were annotated using PyIR, a Python wrapper for IgBLAST v1.9, with IMGT germline references. Any read was removed if the V/J assignment was weak (E-value above 1e-6), the CDR3 was missing, or the read contained stop codons, out-of-frame junctions, or ambiguous translated residues. V3J clonotypes were defined as sequences sharing an identical inferred V gene, J gene, and CDR3 amino acid sequence. Percentage overlap between repertoires was computed as shared unique clonotypes divided by the size of the smaller repertoire. Three approaches were used to assess repertoire richness: RTK rarefaction, the Chao1 estimator, and Recon v2.1 estimates of unobserved clonotypes. OLGA was used to compute generation probabilities for all TCRbeta clonotypes that the gDNA method yielded from a few donors. This is the immuneACCESS table as TCRdb keeps it, with only in-frame sequences that have V and J called. A part of the clones is gone; compared with another copy, unresolved V genes explain less than half, and the rest is unexplained. From that table come the V and J calls and clone size; the DNA was used to work out D and trimming. The sample table lists some 500,000 clones, 96% of them with a count of one. The ten largest clones add up to about 0.054% of the sample.

The CDR3 spans 17 residues, from the cysteine through the phenylalanine. The DNA shown is the 51-base CDR3, in frame from base 1. From a lookup of the germline V gene (reference sequence), CDR1 and CDR2 are MNHEY and SMNVEV. The germline V end is reduced by 5 bases and the J end by 1 base; junction bases left unmatched: 11. Results the study describes overall, beyond this receptor: Rarefaction of sorted-subset datasets indicated incomplete sequencing despite the large sequencing depth. About 4.5% of naive CD4, 3.5% of naive CD8, approximately 2.2% of memory CD4, and 0.35% to 0.4% of memory CD8 clonotypes were shared across several donors. Compared with non-shared clonotypes, clonotypes shared by all four sorted-subset donors had higher generation probabilities. Naive subsets generally had larger estimated clonotype richness than memory subsets. Sampling was restricted to blood, and TCR repertoires in tissues likely differ from the TCR repertoires found in blood. Based on pairwise subsampling, the degree of clonotype sharing among donors was expected to be affected by sequencing depth. Because the study included a small number of donors, the genetic and exposure-history diversity represented was limited.

This clone was counted once. Its antigen target is currently unknown. Nothing much larger sits one base from this clone, and base qualities are not available. Material for sequencing was naive CD4+ T cells sorted from blood. Taken with the paper, the label for cell subset or site translates to: CD45RA+ positively selected. The chain couples TRBV27 to TRBJ2-7; 10 bases in the middle match TRBD1. This clonotype was obtained from a woman in her 30s in good health. The sequenced DNA: TGTGCCAGCAGTCGGTTTAAGGGACAGGGGAATTCCTACGAGCAGTACTTC. Translated, it gives CASSRFKGQGNSYEQYF.